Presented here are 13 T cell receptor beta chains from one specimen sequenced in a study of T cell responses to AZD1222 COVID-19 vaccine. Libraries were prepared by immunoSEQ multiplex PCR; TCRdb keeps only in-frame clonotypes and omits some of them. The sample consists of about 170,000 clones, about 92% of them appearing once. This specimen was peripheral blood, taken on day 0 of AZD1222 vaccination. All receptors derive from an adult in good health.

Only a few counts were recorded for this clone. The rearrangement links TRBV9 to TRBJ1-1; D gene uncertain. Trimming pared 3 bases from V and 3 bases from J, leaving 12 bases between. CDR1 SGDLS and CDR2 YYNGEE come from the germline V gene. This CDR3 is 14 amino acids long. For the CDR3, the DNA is TGTGCCAGCAGCGCCGTCATTTTTGACACTGAAGCTTTCTTT. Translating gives CASSAVIFDTEAFF.

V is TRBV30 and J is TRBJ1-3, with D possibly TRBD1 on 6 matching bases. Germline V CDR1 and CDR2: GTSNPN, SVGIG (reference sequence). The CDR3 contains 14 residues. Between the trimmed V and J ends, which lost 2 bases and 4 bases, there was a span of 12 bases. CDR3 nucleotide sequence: TGTGCCTGGAGTCCCTGGACAGAGGGAAACACCATATATTTT. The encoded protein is CAWSPWTEGNTIYF.

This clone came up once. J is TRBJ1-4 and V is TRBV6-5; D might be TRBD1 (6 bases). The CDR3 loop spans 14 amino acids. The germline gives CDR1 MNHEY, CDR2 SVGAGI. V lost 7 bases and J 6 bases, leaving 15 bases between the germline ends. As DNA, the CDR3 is TGTGCCAGCACCCTCCGGGGGCGGGATGAAAAACTGTTTTTT. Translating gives CASTLRGRDEKLFF.

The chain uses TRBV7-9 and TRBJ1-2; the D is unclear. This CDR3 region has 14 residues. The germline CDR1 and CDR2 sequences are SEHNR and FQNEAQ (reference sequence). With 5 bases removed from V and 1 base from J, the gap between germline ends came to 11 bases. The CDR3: CASSREGFNYGYTF. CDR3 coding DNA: TGTGCCAGCAGCCGGGAGGGATTTAACTATGGCTACACCTTC.

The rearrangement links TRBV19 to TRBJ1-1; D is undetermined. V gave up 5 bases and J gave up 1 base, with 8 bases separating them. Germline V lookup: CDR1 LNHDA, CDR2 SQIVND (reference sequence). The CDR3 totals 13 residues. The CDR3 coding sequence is TGTGCCAGTAGTGTTTGGGGGAACACTGAAGCTTTCTTT. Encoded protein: CASSVWGNTEAFF.

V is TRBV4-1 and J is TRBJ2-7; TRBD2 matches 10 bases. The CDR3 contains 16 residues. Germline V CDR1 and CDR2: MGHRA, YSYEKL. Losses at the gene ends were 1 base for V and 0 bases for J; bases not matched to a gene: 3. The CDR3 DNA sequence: TGCGCCAGCAGCCAAGTGCCTAGCGGGAGCTCCTACGAGCAGTACTTC. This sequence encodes CASSQVPSGSSYEQYF.

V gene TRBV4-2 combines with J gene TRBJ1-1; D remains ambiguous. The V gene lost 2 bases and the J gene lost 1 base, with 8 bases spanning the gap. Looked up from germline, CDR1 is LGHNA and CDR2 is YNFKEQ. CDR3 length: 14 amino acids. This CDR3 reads CASSQLSENTEAFF. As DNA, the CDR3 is TGTGCCAGCAGCCAATTATCAGAGAACACTGAAGCTTTCTTT.

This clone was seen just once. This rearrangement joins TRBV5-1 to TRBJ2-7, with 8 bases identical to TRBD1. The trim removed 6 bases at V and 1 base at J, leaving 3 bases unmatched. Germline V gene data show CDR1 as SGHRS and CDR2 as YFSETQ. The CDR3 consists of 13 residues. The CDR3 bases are TGCGCCAGCACCGGACAGGGATCCTACGAGCAGTACTTC. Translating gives CASTGQGSYEQYF.

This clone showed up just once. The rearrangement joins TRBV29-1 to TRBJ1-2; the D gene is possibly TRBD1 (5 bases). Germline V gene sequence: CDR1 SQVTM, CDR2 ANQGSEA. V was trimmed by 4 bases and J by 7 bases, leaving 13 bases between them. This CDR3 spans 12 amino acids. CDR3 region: CSVGGEGPGYTF. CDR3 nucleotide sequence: TGCAGCGTTGGAGGGGAGGGGCCTGGCTACACCTTC.

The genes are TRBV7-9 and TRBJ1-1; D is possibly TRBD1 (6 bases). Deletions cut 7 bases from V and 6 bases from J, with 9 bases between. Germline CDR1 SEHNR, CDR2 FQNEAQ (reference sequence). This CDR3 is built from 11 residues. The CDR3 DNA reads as TGTGCCAGCAAACAGGGCGCTGAAGCTTTCTTT. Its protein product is CASKQGAEAFF.

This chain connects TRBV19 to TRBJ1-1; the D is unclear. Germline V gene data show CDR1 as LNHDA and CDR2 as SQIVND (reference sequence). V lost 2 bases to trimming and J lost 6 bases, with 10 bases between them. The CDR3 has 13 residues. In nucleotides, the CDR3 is TGTGCCAGTAGTATACTTGGGGTAGCTGAAGCTTTCTTT. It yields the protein CASSILGVAEAFF.

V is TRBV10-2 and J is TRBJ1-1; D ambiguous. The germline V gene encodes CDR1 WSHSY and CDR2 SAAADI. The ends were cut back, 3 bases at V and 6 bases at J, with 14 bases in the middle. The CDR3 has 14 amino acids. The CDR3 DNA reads TGCGCCAGCAGTGAACGGACCCCATTCTCTGAAGCTTTCTTT. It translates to CASSERTPFSEAFF.

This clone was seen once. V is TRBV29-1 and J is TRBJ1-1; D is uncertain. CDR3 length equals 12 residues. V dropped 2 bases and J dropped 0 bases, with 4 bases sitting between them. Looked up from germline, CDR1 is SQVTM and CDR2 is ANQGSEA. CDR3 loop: CSVERMNTEAFF. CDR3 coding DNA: TGCAGCGTTGAACGGATGAACACTGAAGCTTTCTTT.